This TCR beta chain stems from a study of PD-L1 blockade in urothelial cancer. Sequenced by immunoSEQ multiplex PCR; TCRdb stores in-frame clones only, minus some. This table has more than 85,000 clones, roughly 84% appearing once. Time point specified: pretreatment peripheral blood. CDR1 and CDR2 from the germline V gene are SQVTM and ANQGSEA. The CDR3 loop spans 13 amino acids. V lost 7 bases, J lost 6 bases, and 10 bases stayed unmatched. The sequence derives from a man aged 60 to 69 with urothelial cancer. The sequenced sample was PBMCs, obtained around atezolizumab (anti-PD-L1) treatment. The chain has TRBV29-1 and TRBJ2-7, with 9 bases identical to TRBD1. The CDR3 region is CSGTGTGFSEQYF. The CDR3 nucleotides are TGCAGCGGCACCGGGACAGGGTTCTCCGAGCAGTACTTC.